This T cell receptor beta chain was recorded in a study of Siglec-9 on CD8 T cells in melanoma. Study observations and caveats: In melanoma tumors, a Siglec-9-marked effector memory CD8+ subset reportedly appeared to accumulate.

Trimming took 2 bases from V and 1 from J, leaving 5 bases between them. The germline V gene has CDR1 SEHNR and CDR2 FQNEAQ (reference sequence). There are 13 residues in the CDR3. Data came from immunoSEQ multiplex PCR; TCRdb stores just in-frame clones and leaves some out. The repertoire holds some 37,000 clones, with approximately 83% as singletons. With respect to this clone: Its cognate antigen is unknown.

This sequence originates from a human donor in good health. The J gene is TRBJ1-1, the V gene TRBV7-9, with D unresolved. The sample comprised Siglec-9- CD8+ T cells sorted from blood. The CDR3 DNA is TGTGCCAGCAGCTTAACCGGGAACACTGAAGCTTTCTTT. This gives the protein CASSLTGNTEAFF.